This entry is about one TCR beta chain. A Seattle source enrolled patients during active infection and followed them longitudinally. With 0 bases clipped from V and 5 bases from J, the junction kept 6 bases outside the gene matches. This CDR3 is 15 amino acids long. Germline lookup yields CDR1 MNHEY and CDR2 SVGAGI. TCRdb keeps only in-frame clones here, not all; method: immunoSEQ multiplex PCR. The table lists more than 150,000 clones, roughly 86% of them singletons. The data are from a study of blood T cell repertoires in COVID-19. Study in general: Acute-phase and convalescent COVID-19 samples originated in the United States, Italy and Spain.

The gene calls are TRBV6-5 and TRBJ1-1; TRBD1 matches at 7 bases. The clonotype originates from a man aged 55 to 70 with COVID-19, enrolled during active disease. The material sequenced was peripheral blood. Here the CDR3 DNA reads TGTGCCAGCAGTTACTCGAGGGGGCGTCTTACTGAAGCTTTCTTT. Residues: CASSYSRGRLTEAFF.